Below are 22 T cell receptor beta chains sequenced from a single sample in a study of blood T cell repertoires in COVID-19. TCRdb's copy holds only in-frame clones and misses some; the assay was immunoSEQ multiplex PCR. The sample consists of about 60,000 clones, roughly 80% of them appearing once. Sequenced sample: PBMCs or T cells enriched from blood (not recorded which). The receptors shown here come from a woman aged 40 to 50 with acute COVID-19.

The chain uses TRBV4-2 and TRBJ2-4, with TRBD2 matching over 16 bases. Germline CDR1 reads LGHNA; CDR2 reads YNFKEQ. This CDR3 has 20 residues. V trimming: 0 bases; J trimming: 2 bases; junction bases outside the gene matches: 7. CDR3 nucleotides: TGTGCCAGCAGCCAAGACCTGGGGACTAGCGGGGGGGCGACCAAAAACATTCAGTACTTC. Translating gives CASSQDLGTSGGATKNIQYF.

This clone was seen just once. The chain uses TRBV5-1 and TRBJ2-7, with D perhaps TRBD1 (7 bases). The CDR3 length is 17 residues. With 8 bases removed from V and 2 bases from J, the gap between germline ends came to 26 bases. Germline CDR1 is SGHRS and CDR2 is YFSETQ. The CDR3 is CASPTGSRGTAPYEQYF. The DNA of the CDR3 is TGCGCCAGTCCCACCGGGAGCCGCGGGACAGCCCCCTACGAGCAGTACTTC.

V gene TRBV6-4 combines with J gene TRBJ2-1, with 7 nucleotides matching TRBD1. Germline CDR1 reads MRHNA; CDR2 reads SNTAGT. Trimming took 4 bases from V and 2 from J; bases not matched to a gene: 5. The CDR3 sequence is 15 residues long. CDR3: CASSAETGTYNEQFF. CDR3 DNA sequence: TGTGCCAGCAGTGCGGAGACAGGGACCTACAATGAGCAGTTCTTC.

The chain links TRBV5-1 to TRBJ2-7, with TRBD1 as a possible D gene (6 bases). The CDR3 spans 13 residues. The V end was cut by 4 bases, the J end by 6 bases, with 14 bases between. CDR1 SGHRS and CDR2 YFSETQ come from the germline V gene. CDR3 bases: TGCGCCAGCAGCATTACAGGGTTGGGCGAGCAGTACGTC. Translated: CASSITGLGEQYV.

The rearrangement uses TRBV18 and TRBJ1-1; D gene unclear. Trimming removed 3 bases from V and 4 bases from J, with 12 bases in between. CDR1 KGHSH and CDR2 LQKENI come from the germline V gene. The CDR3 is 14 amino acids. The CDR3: CASSPEEGSTEAFF. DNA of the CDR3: TGTGCCAGCTCACCCGAGGAGGGCAGCACTGAAGCTTTCTTT.

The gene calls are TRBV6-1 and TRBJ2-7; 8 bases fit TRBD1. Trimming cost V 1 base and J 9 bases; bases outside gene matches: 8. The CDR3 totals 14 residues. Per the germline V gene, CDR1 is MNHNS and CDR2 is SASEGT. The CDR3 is CASSEGGGQGGQYV. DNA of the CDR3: TGTGCCAGCAGTGAAGGTGGAGGACAGGGAGGGCAGTACGTC.

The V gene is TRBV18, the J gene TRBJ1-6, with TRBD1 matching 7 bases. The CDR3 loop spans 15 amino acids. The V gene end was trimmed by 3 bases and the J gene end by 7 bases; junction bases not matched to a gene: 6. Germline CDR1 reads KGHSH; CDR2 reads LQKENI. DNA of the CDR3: TGTGCCAGCTCACCGGACAGGAACTACAATTCACCCCTCCACTTT. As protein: CASSPDRNYNSPLHF.

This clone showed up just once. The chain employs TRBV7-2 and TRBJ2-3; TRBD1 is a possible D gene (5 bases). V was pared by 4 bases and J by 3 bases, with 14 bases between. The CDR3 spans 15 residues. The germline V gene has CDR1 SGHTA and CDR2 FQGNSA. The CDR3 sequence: CASSSRKGLTDTQYF. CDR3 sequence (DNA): TGTGCCAGCAGCTCCCGAAAGGGGTTAACAGATACGCAGTATTTT.

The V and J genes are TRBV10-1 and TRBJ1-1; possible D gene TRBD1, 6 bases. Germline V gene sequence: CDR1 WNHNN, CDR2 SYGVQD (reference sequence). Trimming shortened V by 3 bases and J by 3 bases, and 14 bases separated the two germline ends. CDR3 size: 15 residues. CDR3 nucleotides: TGCGCCAGCAGTGACGAGTACAGGGACGACACTGAAGCTTTCTTT. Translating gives CASSDEYRDDTEAFF.

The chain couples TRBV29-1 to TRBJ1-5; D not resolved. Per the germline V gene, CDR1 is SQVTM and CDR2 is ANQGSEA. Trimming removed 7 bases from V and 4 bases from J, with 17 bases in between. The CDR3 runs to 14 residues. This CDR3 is CSARIGYGNQPQHF. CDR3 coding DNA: TGCAGCGCCCGGATCGGGTATGGGAATCAGCCCCAGCATTTT.

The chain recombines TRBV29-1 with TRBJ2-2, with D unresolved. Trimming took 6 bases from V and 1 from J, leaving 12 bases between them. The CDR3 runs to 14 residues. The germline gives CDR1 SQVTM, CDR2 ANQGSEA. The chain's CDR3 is CSVWLAQNTGELFF. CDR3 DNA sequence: TGCAGCGTATGGTTAGCCCAGAACACCGGGGAGCTGTTTTTT.

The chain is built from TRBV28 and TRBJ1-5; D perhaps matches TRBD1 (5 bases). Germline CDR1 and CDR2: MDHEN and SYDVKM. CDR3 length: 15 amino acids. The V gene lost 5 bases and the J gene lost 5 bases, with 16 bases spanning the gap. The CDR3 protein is CASSPGKTYYQPQHF. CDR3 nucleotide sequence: TGTGCCAGCAGTCCAGGGAAAACCTACTATCAGCCCCAGCATTTT.

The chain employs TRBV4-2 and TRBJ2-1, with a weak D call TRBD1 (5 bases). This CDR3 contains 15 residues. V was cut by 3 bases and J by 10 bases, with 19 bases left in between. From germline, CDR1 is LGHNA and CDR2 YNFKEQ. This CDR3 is CASSQDSGSPGEQFF. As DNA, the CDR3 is TGTGCCAGCAGCCAGGATTCCGGGTCCCCAGGGGAGCAGTTCTTC.

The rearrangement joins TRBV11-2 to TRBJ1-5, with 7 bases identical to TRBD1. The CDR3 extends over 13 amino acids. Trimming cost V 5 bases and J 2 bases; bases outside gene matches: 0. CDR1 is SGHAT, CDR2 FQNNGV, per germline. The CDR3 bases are TGTGCCAGCAGCCAGGGGGGCAATCAGCCCCAGCATTTT. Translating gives CASSQGGNQPQHF.

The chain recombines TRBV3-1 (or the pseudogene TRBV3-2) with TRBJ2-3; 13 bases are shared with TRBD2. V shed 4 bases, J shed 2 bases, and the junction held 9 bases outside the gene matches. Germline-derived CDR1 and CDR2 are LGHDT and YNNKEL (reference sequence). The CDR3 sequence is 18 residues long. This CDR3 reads CASSRVTGTSGATDTQYF. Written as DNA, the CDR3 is TGTGCCAGCAGCCGGGTCACCGGGACTAGCGGGGCCACAGATACGCAGTATTTT.

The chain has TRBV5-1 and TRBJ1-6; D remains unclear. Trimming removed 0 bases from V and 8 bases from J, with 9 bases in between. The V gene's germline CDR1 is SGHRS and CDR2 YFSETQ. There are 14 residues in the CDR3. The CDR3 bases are TGCGCCAGCAGCTTGGGAGACACCGATTCACCCCTCCACTTT. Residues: CASSLGDTDSPLHF.

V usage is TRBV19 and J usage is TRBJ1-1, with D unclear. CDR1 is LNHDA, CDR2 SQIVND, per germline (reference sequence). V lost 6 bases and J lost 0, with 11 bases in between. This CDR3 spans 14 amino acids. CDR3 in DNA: TGTGCCAGTAGCCCAACATCGATGAACACTGAAGCTTTCTTT. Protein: CASSPTSMNTEAFF.

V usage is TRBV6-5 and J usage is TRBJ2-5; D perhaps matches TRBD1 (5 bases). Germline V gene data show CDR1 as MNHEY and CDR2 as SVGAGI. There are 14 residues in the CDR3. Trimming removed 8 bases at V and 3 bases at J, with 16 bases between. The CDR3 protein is CASRADRWEETQYF. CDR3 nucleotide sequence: TGTGCCAGCCGCGCAGACAGATGGGAAGAGACCCAGTACTTC.

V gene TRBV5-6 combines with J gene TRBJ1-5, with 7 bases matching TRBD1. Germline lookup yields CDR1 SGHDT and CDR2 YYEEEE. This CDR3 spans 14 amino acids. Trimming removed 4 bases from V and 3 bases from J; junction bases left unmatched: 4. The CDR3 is CASSRGTVNQPQHF. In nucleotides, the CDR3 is TGTGCCAGCAGCCGCGGGACAGTCAATCAGCCCCAGCATTTT.

The CDR3 protein is CAIGTGGNSPLHF. In DNA form, the CDR3 reads TGTGCCATCGGGACAGGGGGTAATTCACCCCTCCACTTT. The V and J genes are TRBV10-3 and TRBJ1-6; 11 positions agree with TRBD1. Germline assignment: CDR1 ENHRY and CDR2 SYGVKD. The CDR3 loop spans 13 amino acids. The V segment lost 8 bases and the J segment 6 bases; nucleotides outside the gene matches: 0.

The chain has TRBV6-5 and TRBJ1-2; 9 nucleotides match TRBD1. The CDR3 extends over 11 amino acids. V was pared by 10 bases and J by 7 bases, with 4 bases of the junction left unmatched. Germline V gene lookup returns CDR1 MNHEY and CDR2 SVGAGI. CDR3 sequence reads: CATGQGFGYTF. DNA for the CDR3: TGTGCCACGGGACAGGGTTTTGGCTACACCTTC.

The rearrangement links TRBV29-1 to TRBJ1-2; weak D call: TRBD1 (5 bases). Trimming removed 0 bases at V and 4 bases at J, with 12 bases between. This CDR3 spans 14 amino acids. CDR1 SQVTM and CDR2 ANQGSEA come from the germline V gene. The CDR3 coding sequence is TGCAGCGTTGAAGATCAACGGAGGGGCTATGGCTACACCTTC. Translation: CSVEDQRRGYGYTF.